The next 23 T cell receptor beta chains were all read from a single sample in a study of cytomegalovirus exposure and HLA in healthy donors. With 60 Vbeta and 13 Jbeta primers, the PCR was carried out. Sequencing was performed with immunoSEQ multiplex PCR; in TCRdb, only in-frame clones are kept and a portion is missing. The sample yields over 150,000 clones, 75% to 90% seen once. The source material was PBMCs. These receptor sequences come from a man aged 25 to 45 in good health and CMV-seropositive.

This clone was recorded once. Here the CDR3 DNA reads TGTGCCAGCAGTTACCCGAAGGGGAGGACCGGGGAGCTGTTTTTT. Protein: CASSYPKGRTGELFF. The rearrangement links TRBV6-6 to TRBJ2-2, with TRBD2 as a possible D gene (6 bases). V was pared by 2 bases and J by 5 bases, with 12 bases between. Germline lookup yields CDR1 MNHNY and CDR2 SVGAGI (reference sequence). CDR3 length: 15 residues.

The J gene is TRBJ2-7, the V gene TRBV6-5, with D perhaps TRBD2 (6 bases). Trimming took off 6 bases at V and 6 bases at J, with 15 bases between the two ends. This CDR3 spans 13 amino acids. Germline V gene data show CDR1 as MNHEY and CDR2 as SVGAGI. The CDR3 protein is CASRGSGGGEQYF. DNA for the CDR3: TGTGCCAGCAGGGGTTCCGGGGGAGGCGAGCAGTACTTC.

CDR3 DNA sequence: TGTGCCAGCAGAAGAACAGGGGCCGGGGAGCTGTTTTTT. Encoded protein: CASRRTGAGELFF. J is TRBJ2-2 and V is TRBV7-2; TRBD1 aligns across 7 bases. J was trimmed by 6 bases and V by 6 bases; bases with no gene match: 4. This CDR3 is built from 13 residues. The germline V gene encodes CDR1 SGHTA and CDR2 FQGNSA.

This clone was seen a single time. The chain joins TRBV5-1 to TRBJ2-3; TRBD2 matches at 9 bases. The germline V gene encodes CDR1 SGHRS and CDR2 YFSETQ. CDR3 length equals 16 residues. The V gene end was trimmed by 1 base and the J gene end by 6 bases; junction bases not matched to a gene: 9. The CDR3 loop reads CASSLPGGRGKDTQYF. CDR3 in DNA: TGCGCCAGCAGCTTGCCCGGCGGGAGGGGGAAGGATACGCAGTATTTT.

The gene calls are TRBV19 and TRBJ1-5, with a weak D call TRBD1 (5 bases). The CDR3 has 14 amino acids. The V gene lost 3 bases and the J gene lost 5 bases, with 11 bases spanning the gap. Germline CDR1 LNHDA, CDR2 SQIVND (reference sequence). In DNA form, the CDR3 reads TGTGCCAGTAGTATGGGGCAAAATCATCAGCCCCAGCATTTT. Translated: CASSMGQNHQPQHF. The complete variable domain, with remaining parts taken from reference TRBV19 and TRBJ1-5, reads DGGITQSPKYLFRKEGQNVTLSCEQNLNHDAMYWYRQDPGQGLRLIYYSQIVNDFQKGDIAEGYSVSREKKESFPLTVTSAQKNPTAFYLCASSMGQNHQPQHFGDGTRLSIL.

The chain has TRBV4-3 and TRBJ1-1; 11 nucleotides line up with TRBD1. The CDR3 spans 18 residues. V lost 3 bases and J lost 6; bases outside the gene matches: 15. Germline V gives CDR1 LGHNA, CDR2 YSLEER. The CDR3 spells CASSHKGPGTGGFSEAFF. The CDR3, as DNA: TGCGCCAGCAGCCACAAGGGGCCCGGGACAGGGGGTTTTTCTGAAGCTTTCTTT.

The rearrangement links TRBV7-2 to TRBJ1-1; 7 bases agree with TRBD1. V gave up 5 bases and J gave up 5 bases; unmatched junction bases: 8. Germline CDR1 and CDR2: SGHTA and FQGNSA. The CDR3 is made up of 14 amino acids. CDR3 amino acids: CASSLKGAGTEAFF. The CDR3 nucleotides read TGTGCCAGCAGCCTAAAGGGGGCGGGTACTGAAGCTTTCTTT.

The chain uses TRBV4-1 and TRBJ2-2; the D gene is possibly TRBD2 (6 bases). The germline CDR1 and CDR2 sequences are MGHRA and YSYEKL. The CDR3 is 18 residues long. Trimming took off 0 bases at V and 0 bases at J, with 14 bases between the two ends. The CDR3 protein is CASSQDHLGLANTGELFF. The CDR3 DNA is TGCGCCAGCAGCCAAGATCACCTGGGACTGGCGAACACCGGGGAGCTGTTTTTT.

V is TRBV30 and J is TRBJ1-5, with a weak D call TRBD1 (5 bases). CDR3 length: 16 amino acids. The germline V and J ends were trimmed by 5 bases and 3 bases, with 20 bases remaining between them. The germline V gene encodes CDR1 GTSNPN and CDR2 SVGIG (reference sequence). CDR3 nucleotides: TGTGCCTGGGGAACCGCGGGGGGACGAGTCAATCAGCCCCAGCATTTT. This encodes CAWGTAGGRVNQPQHF.

The chain uses TRBV19 and TRBJ2-3, with 8 bases that match TRBD2. This CDR3 is 15 amino acids long. Trimming took 3 bases from V and 2 from J; bases not matched to a gene: 4. Germline V lookup: CDR1 LNHDA, CDR2 SQIVND (reference sequence). The CDR3 is CASSMAGGLTDTQYF. CDR3 DNA: TGTGCCAGTAGTATGGCGGGGGGCCTCACAGATACGCAGTATTTT.

V and J are TRBV6-7 and TRBJ1-4, with D uncertain. TRBV6-7 is recorded as an ORF, its role being uncertain. Trimming removed 6 bases from V and 6 bases from J, with 20 bases in between. This CDR3 is 16 amino acids long. CDR3 nucleotides: TGTGCCAGCAGAAAAGGGTGTTCGACTAGACATGAAAAACTGTTTTTT. Encoded protein: CASRKGCSTRHEKLFF.

The chain employs TRBV6-1 and TRBJ2-5, with 9 nucleotides matching TRBD2. CDR1 is MNHNS, CDR2 SASEGT, per germline. With V trimmed by 8 bases and J by 1 base, 5 bases remained unmatched. The CDR3 is 14 amino acids. The CDR3 protein is CASGLTSGQETQYF. The CDR3 nucleotides are TGTGCCAGCGGGCTGACTAGCGGCCAAGAGACCCAGTACTTC.

The CDR3 region has the DNA TGTGCCAGCAGCGAAGGGGACAGGGACATCGGGGAGCTGTTTTTT. This encodes CASSEGDRDIGELFF. The chain employs TRBV4-2 and TRBJ2-2; 9 nucleotides align to TRBD1. The CDR3 contains 15 residues. Germline assignment: CDR1 LGHNA and CDR2 YNFKEQ. V shed 5 bases and J 7 bases; nucleotides not matched to a gene: 8.

This chain uses TRBV5-6 with TRBJ2-1; 13 bases fit TRBD2. Germline V gene data show CDR1 as SGHDT and CDR2 as YYEEEE. CDR3 size: 16 residues. With V trimmed by 3 bases and J by 8 bases, 8 bases remained unmatched. CDR3 residues: CASSSTLAGGSDEQFF. The CDR3 region has the DNA TGTGCCAGCAGCTCCACACTAGCGGGGGGGTCCGATGAGCAGTTCTTC.

The gene calls are TRBV7-9 and TRBJ2-7, with D tentatively TRBD1 (6 bases). Germline assignment: CDR1 SEHNR and CDR2 FQNEAQ (reference sequence). V lost 8 bases to trimming and J lost 4 bases, with 21 bases between them. CDR3 length: 15 residues. CDR3 amino acids: CASGSFRDNSYEQYF. The CDR3 nucleotides read TGTGCCAGCGGCTCATTCCGGGACAACTCATACGAGCAGTACTTC.

The genes are TRBV6-5 and TRBJ2-7; 9 bases are shared with TRBD2. Germline CDR1 and CDR2: MNHEY and SVGAGI. The CDR3 extends over 15 amino acids. V trimming: 6 bases; J trimming: 3 bases; junction bases outside the gene matches: 9. The CDR3 is CASSPNSGSVYEQYF. CDR3 bases: TGTGCCAGCAGCCCAAATAGCGGGAGCGTCTACGAGCAGTACTTC.

This clone was recorded once. V is TRBV6-4 and J is TRBJ1-2, with D hard to call. The V end lost 5 bases, the J end lost 4 bases, and 11 bases lay between the germline ends. Germline CDR1 reads MRHNA; CDR2 reads SNTAGT. The CDR3 is 13 amino acids. The CDR3 is CASSLSPSYGYTF. In nucleotides, the CDR3 is TGTGCCAGCAGTTTATCCCCCTCCTATGGCTACACCTTC.

For this clone: At one boundary the junction diverges from the germline segment, which might be a read error. The chain combines TRBV7-9 with TRBJ2-7, with TRBD1 identical over 8 bases. Germline assignment: CDR1 SEHNR and CDR2 FQNEAQ (reference sequence). The CDR3 is made up of 13 amino acids. CDR3 nucleotide sequence: TGTTCCAGCAGCTTAGCAGGGGGCGACGAGCAGTACTTC. The encoded protein is CSSSLAGGDEQYF.

The genes are TRBV5-8 and TRBJ2-1, with 12 bases fitting TRBD2. Germline CDR1 reads SGHTS; CDR2 reads YDEGEE. With V trimmed by 5 bases and J by 3 bases, 6 bases remained unmatched. This CDR3 is 16 amino acids long. The CDR3 DNA sequence: TGTGCCAGCAGTAATGGACTAGCGGGGTACTACAATGAGCAGTTCTTC. This translates into CASSNGLAGYYNEQFF.

This clone showed up just a few times. The J gene is TRBJ1-3, the V gene TRBV6-5, with D unclear. The V end was cut by 4 bases, the J end by 0 bases, with 7 bases between. Germline loops: CDR1 MNHEY, CDR2 SVGAGI. The CDR3 covers 14 residues. The CDR3: CASSSLLSGNTIYF. CDR3 sequence (DNA): TGTGCCAGCAGTTCACTTCTCTCTGGAAACACCATATATTTT.

The chain is built from TRBV21-1 and TRBJ2-5; the listed D gene, TRBD2, was not tested against the DNA. TRBV21-1 is a pseudogene. CDR3 length equals 12 residues. The DNA of the CDR3 is TGTGCCACCCGAGGGCGCCAAGAGACCCAGTACTTC. It encodes CATRGRQETQYF.

This rearrangement joins TRBV11-3 to TRBJ2-7, with 10 bases matching TRBD2. V was clipped by 5 bases and J by 2 bases; unmatched bases: 6. Germline assignment: CDR1 SGHNT and CDR2 YENEEA. The CDR3 is 15 residues long. As DNA, the CDR3 is TGTGCCAGCAGCCTTACTAGCGGGGCCCCCTACGAGCAGTACTTC. Protein sequence: CASSLTSGAPYEQYF.

The gene calls are TRBV5-1 and TRBJ1-4; TRBD1 agrees at 7 bases. This CDR3 spans 16 amino acids. With 3 bases clipped from V and 7 bases from J, the junction kept 12 bases outside the gene matches. Germline-derived CDR1 and CDR2 are SGHRS and YFSETQ. This CDR3 reads CASSSNTGEGFEKLFF. DNA for the CDR3: TGCGCCAGCAGCTCAAACACAGGGGAAGGATTTGAAAAACTGTTTTTT.